This T cell receptor beta chain was captured by sequencing in a study of CD8+CD57+ T cells in acquired aplastic anemia (dated by TCRdb to 2016 to 2019). Looking at the study overall: On average, sorted CD4+ and CD8+ cells yielded around 3.5 ug of extracted DNA, with a range of about 0.19 to 30 ug. CD8+CD57+ expansion was defined as frequency above the mean frequency observed in healthy subjects.

What the work shows at the level of the full study, not this receptor alone: Although twenty-nine CD8+ CDR3 sequences were shared by patients and controls, these sequences appeared highly expressed in patients and within the immunodominant clones of patients. CD8+ Simpson's diversity did not differ significantly between patients and healthy controls (P=0.060).

The germline V end is reduced by 3 bases and the J end by 3 bases; junction bases left unmatched: 1. CDR1 and CDR2 (MNHEY, SMNVEV) derive from the germline V gene (reference sequence). The CDR3 covers 14 residues, taking in both the cysteine and the phenylalanine. The CDR3 DNA has 42 bases and is translated from base 1. Genomic DNA was used as template for profiling of TCR beta VDJ combinations and CDR3 sequences. An Illumina HiSeq 2000 was the platform used for TCR repertoire sequencing. The original methods were these. Repertoire assessment relied on Simpson's diversity index, CDR3 size and DJ length profiles, and TRBV/TRBJ rearrangement plots. The most abundant DNA sequence in the deep sequencing data was defined as the immunodominant clone. CDR3 amino acid sequences were checked for sharing between subjects and were compared against published repertoires and the VDJdb database. TCRdb applied fastp at Q25 and MiXCR to the public reads, then kept only in-frame beta chains. Entries are consolidated by CDR3 protein sequence, retaining the most common genes and DNA. The V and J calls, along with clone size, are taken from TCRdb and not from the paper's own processing. In this sample the table shows under 200,000 distinct CDR3 sequences, roughly 50% of which occur a single time. The ten most abundant clones make up about 1.8% of the sample.

About this clonotype: Its antigen target is currently unknown. No base quality values were provided; no much bigger clone lies one nucleotide off.

Expansion of CD8+CD57+ cells had been shown by flow cytometry in the patients chosen for sequencing. Every patient had severe acquired aplastic anemia, diagnosed using the International Study of Aplastic Anemia and Agranulocytosis and Camitta criteria. Patients had received no therapy at the time of blood sampling. In this study, sorted CD4+ and CD8+ T cells from the blood of healthy subjects and of severe aplastic anemia patients had their TCR repertoires deep-sequenced. In the USA, patient enrollment took place under clinicaltrials.gov protocols 00001620, 01623167, 00001397, 00071045, 00081523 and 00961064. Ficoll-Paque density gradient centrifugation was used to isolate peripheral blood mononuclear cells. CD4+ and CD8+ T cells were sorted by FACS or magnetic beads before DNA extraction.

The rearranged chain carries TRBV27 and TRBJ2-3; 9 middle bases align to TRBD2. The sequencing input was sorted CD4+, CD8+, or CD8+CD57+ T cells (not recorded which) from PBMCs. The receptor comes from a human donor with aplastic anemia. The nucleotide sequence is TGTGCCAGCAGTTTCCTAGCGGGGACAGATACGCAGTATTTT. Its protein is CASSFLAGTDTQYF.